This T cell receptor beta chain was obtained from a study of CD8 T cells in Susac syndrome. Study-wide results and caveats: It was acknowledged in the study that the number of individuals who were included in its TCR sequencing and HLA analysis was relatively small.

The authors carried out high-throughput sequencing of TCR beta. They applied it to CD8+ and CD4+ T cells obtained from blood. It was negative isolation that provided the CD8+ and CD4+ T cells, whereas TEMRA cells were enriched by FACS. As to this clonotype: What it recognizes is unknown.

RNA totalling about 0.45 to 1 ug underwent reverse transcription with random hexamers. Multiplex immunoSEQ PCR targeted 54 Vbeta and 13 Jbeta TCR beta segments. Each CDR3 protein is one row after TCRdb ran MiXCR on the immunoSEQ multiplex PCR reads. The sample has a few hundred thousand distinct CDR3 sequences; approximately 90% are singletons. The CDR3 has 10 residues. V lost 5 bases, J lost 8 bases, and 7 bases lay in between. CDR1 and CDR2 (germline): SQVTM, ANQGSEA. The clonotype was recovered from a human donor with multiple sclerosis. Sequencing input: CD8+ T cells from PBMCs. The chain joins TRBV29-1 to TRBJ2-1; D unclear. DNA of the CDR3: TGCAGCGTTACGGGCCATGAGCAGTTCTTC. This encodes CSVTGHEQFF.